This is a list of T cell receptor beta chains from one sample in a study of cytomegalovirus exposure and HLA in healthy donors. Sequenced by immunoSEQ multiplex PCR; TCRdb stores in-frame clones only, minus some. The sample carries 150,000 to 200,000 clones, more than 75% recorded once. Specimen: PBMCs. These receptors were obtained from a woman younger than 35 in good health and CMV-seronegative. CDR3s include the opening cysteine and the closing phenylalanine or tryptophan. D genes are given only for firm matches. Expanded clones get a size class; other rows say once, few or many, or leave the size out.

size | D | J | V | DNA | CDR3
- | TRBD2 | TRBJ2-7 | TRBV10-1 | TGCGCCAGCAGTGAGGGGACTAGATCCTACGAGCAGTACTTC | CASSEGTRSYEQYF
- | - | TRBJ1-1 | TRBV19 | TGTGCCAGTAGGCTTCACAAGAACACTGAAGCTTTCTTT | CASRLHKNTEAFF
once | TRBD1 | TRBJ2-2 | TRBV2 | TGTGCCAGCAGTGCACAGGGGCCCGCGAACACCGGGGAGCTGTTTTTT | CASSAQGPANTGELFF
- | - | TRBJ1-1 | TRBV9 | TGTGCCAGCAGTTTAGGGGGAGAACCCACTGAAGCTTTCTTT | CASSLGGEPTEAFF
- | - | TRBJ2-2 | TRBV19 | TGTGCCAGTAACCATCATAGCGGTAACACCGGGGAGCTGTTTTTT | CASNHHSGNTGELFF
- | TRBD2 | TRBJ2-1 | TRBV27 | TGTGCCAGCACCCCCGGTAGCGGGAGGGCAAGAAACAATGAGCAGTTCTTC | CASTPGSGRARNNEQFF
- | - | TRBJ1-1 | TRBV6-4 | TGTGCCAGCAGTGAGACAGCGAACACTGAAGCTTTCTTT | CASSETANTEAFF
once | TRBD2 | TRBJ2-1 | TRBV4-1 | TGCGCCAGCAGCCCGAGGGAGGCGGGAGTAGGGAGTGAGCAGTTCTTC | CASSPREAGVGSEQFF
- | TRBD2 | TRBJ2-2 | TRBV5-1 | TGCGCCAGCAGCACGGGACTAGCGGGCCCGAGCACCGGGGAGCTGTTTTTT | CASSTGLAGPSTGELFF
once | TRBD1 | TRBJ1-4 | TRBV7-9 | TGTGCCACCCGGGACAGTAATGAAAAACTGTTTTTT | CATRDSNEKLFF
few | TRBD2 | TRBJ2-2 | TRBV25-1 | TGTGCCAGCGCTAGCGGGGAGGACACCGGGGAGCTGTTTTTT | CASASGEDTGELFF
- | - | TRBJ2-3 | TRBV28 | TGTGCCAGCAGCTCCAACGTGTGGGCAGCAGATACGCAGTATTTT | CASSSNVWAADTQYF
- | TRBD1 | TRBJ1-2 | TRBV7-2 | TGTGCCAGCAGCTCGACAGGGGGCGGAGGAGGCTACACCTTC | CASSSTGGGGGYTF
- | - | TRBJ1-2 | TRBV28 | TGTGCCAGCAACTCCTGGGGGGGGGAGAATGGCTACACCTTC | CASNSWGGENGYTF
- | TRBD1 | TRBJ2-7 | TRBV7-9 | TGTGCCAGCACCTCGGGACAGGGCAGCCACGAGCAGTACTTC | CASTSGQGSHEQYF
- | - | TRBJ2-7 | TRBV6-5 | TGTGCCAGCAGTTACGGAGGGGGCGCGTCCTACGAGCAGTACTTC | CASSYGGGASYEQYF
- | TRBD1 | TRBJ1-2 | TRBV15 | TGTGCCACCAGGCCGGACAGGGGGCTCTCTAACTATGGCTACACCTTC | CATRPDRGLSNYGYTF
- | TRBD2 | TRBJ2-1 | TRBV30 | TGTGCCTGGAGTATCGGACTAGCGGGGAGTGGGAATGAGCAGTTCTTC | CAWSIGLAGSGNEQFF
- | - | TRBJ1-2 | TRBV7-2 | TGTGCCAGCAGCTTAGAGGGAGGGCTTGGCTACACCTTC | CASSLEGGLGYTF
- | TRBD2 | TRBJ2-5 | TRBV9 | TGTGCCAGCAGCGACGGGACTAGCGGATTCCAAGAGACCCAGTACTTC | CASSDGTSGFQETQYF
- | TRBD1 | TRBJ2-5 | TRBV9 | TGTGCCAGCAGCGTACAGGGGGCTCTAGAGACCCAGTACTTC | CASSVQGALETQYF
- | TRBD1 | TRBJ1-5 | TRBV10-2 | TGCGCCAGCACTCAGGGGGCCAACCAGCCCCAGCATTTT | CASTQGANQPQHF